The 16 T cell receptor beta chains below all came from one sample that was sequenced in a study of blood T cells in healthy people across ages. The authors ran a second PCR of roughly 6 to 12 cycles using a sample-barcoded 5' primer and a J-beta primer mix. TCRdb passed the 5' RACE reads through MiXCR, listing each CDR3 protein once. The sample lists over 600,000 distinct CDR3 sequences; approximately 40% were seen once. The sample taken for sequencing was blood. Every receptor here comes from a man at least 80 years old in good health.

This rearrangement joins TRBV20-1 to TRBJ1-1; unclear D gene. V was trimmed by 2 bases and J by 5 bases, leaving 12 bases between them. The germline V gene encodes CDR1 DFQATT and CDR2 SNEGSKA (reference sequence). There are 13 residues in the CDR3. The CDR3 DNA reads as TGCAGTGCTAGAAGCGGGCTTGGGACTGAAGCTTTCTTT. Its translation: CSARSGLGTEAFF.

This clonotype was seen a few times. The chain uses TRBV20-1 and TRBJ2-4; D may be TRBD1 (6 bases). V was trimmed by 3 bases and J by 7 bases, leaving 10 bases between them. Looked up from germline, CDR1 is DFQATT and CDR2 is SNEGSKA (reference sequence). The CDR3 covers 12 residues. The DNA of the CDR3 is TGCAGTGCTAGCTACAGGGCTAACATTCAGTACTTC. Encoded protein: CSASYRANIQYF.

Points on this clonotype: A clone one base away is much larger, so this may be a read error. The rearrangement uses TRBV5-1 and TRBJ2-7, with D possibly TRBD2 on 5 matching bases. V was shortened by 6 bases and J by 5 bases, with 12 bases between the two germline ends. Germline V gives CDR1 SGHRS, CDR2 YFSETQ. The CDR3 has 12 amino acids. CDR3 in amino acids: CASNFPGDEQYF. DNA of the CDR3: TGCGCCAGCAACTTCCCCGGGGACGAGCAGTACTTC. Supplemented by reference TRBV5-1 and TRBJ2-7, the full variable domain reads KAGVTQTPRYLIKTRGQQVTLSCSPISGHRSVSWYQQTPGQGLQFLFEYFSETQRNKGNFPGRFSGRQFSNSRSEMNVSTLELGDSALYLCASNFPGDEQYFGPGTRLTVT.

This clonotype was counted once. This could be a read error, since a much larger clone is one nucleotide away. The J gene is TRBJ2-7, the V gene TRBV20-1; D gene ambiguous. V was trimmed by 6 bases and J by 3 bases, leaving 12 bases between them. Germline V lookup: CDR1 DFQATT, CDR2 SNEGSKA (reference sequence). CDR3 length: 12 amino acids. CDR3: CSAARGDYEQYF. The CDR3 DNA follows: TGCAGTGCAGCGAGAGGAGACTACGAGCAGTACTTC.

V and J are TRBV7-9 and TRBJ1-2; D gene ambiguous. Germline lookup yields CDR1 SEHNR and CDR2 FQNEAQ (reference sequence). V lost 1 base, J lost 8 bases, and 14 bases lay in between. CDR3 length: 14 amino acids. CDR3 region: CASSLDPKSVGYTF. The CDR3 DNA reads TGTGCCAGCAGCTTAGATCCTAAATCGGTCGGCTACACCTTC. Combining the CDR3 with reference TRBV7-9 and TRBJ1-2 gives the whole variable domain DTGVSQNPRHKITKRGQNVTFRCDPISEHNRLYWYRQTLGQGPEFLTYFQNEAQLEKSRLLSDRFSAERPKGSFSTLEIQRTEQGDSAMYLCASSLDPKSVGYTFGSGTRLTVV.

V usage is TRBV7-9 and J usage is TRBJ2-7; 10 bases fit TRBD1. The V segment lost 8 bases and the J segment 5 bases; nucleotides outside the gene matches: 6. Germline values: CDR1 SEHNR, CDR2 FQNEAQ (reference sequence). The CDR3 sequence is 13 residues long. The CDR3 nucleotides read TGTGCCAGCCATACCGGGACAGGGGACGAGCAGTACTTC. The encoded protein is CASHTGTGDEQYF.

V usage is TRBV6-5 and J usage is TRBJ2-2; maybe TRBD1 (6 bases). CDR1 is MNHEY, CDR2 SVGAGI, per germline. V was clipped by 4 bases and J by 4 bases, with 13 bases between them. This CDR3 has 15 residues. CDR3 DNA sequence: TGTGCCAGCAGTTTTACCAGGGGTTTCACCGGGGAGCTGTTTTTT. Amino acid sequence: CASSFTRGFTGELFF.

This rearrangement joins TRBV28 to TRBJ2-5; D not certain. The germline V gene has CDR1 MDHEN and CDR2 SYDVKM. This CDR3 contains 15 residues. Trimming took 5 bases from V and 5 from J, leaving 18 bases between them. In DNA, the CDR3 is TGTGCCAGCAGTAATGTGGACCAGACGGTGGAGACCCAGTACTTC. It codes for CASSNVDQTVETQYF.

The genes are TRBV20-1 and TRBJ1-1; perhaps TRBD1 as D (6 bases). This CDR3 region has 15 residues. Germline CDR1 DFQATT, CDR2 SNEGSKA (reference sequence). Trimming pared 3 bases from V and 3 bases from J, leaving 17 bases between. CDR3 loop: CSASPGGQVDTEAFF. CDR3 nucleotides: TGCAGTGCTAGCCCCGGGGGGCAGGTGGACACTGAAGCTTTCTTT.

Here the CDR3 reads CASSQRLAAGEETQYF. The CDR3 region has the DNA TGTGCCAGCAGCCAACGACTAGCGGCTGGGGAAGAGACCCAGTACTTC. The gene calls are TRBV3-1 and TRBJ2-5, with TRBD2 matching over 9 bases. Germline V gene lookup returns CDR1 LGHDT and CDR2 YNNKEL (reference sequence). The trim removed 2 bases at V and 3 bases at J, leaving 7 bases unmatched. The CDR3 has 16 amino acids.

J is TRBJ2-6 and V is TRBV5-1; D is undetermined. Deletions cut 2 bases from V and 0 bases from J, with 9 bases between. Germline V gene data show CDR1 as SGHRS and CDR2 as YFSETQ. The CDR3 spans 16 residues. The CDR3 is CASSFSQTSGANVLTF. CDR3 nucleotide sequence: TGCGCCAGCAGCTTTTCCCAGACCTCTGGGGCCAACGTCCTGACTTTC. The full variable domain, with the rest looked up from reference TRBV5-1 and TRBJ2-6, is KAGVTQTPRYLIKTRGQQVTLSCSPISGHRSVSWYQQTPGQGLQFLFEYFSETQRNKGNFPGRFSGRQFSNSRSEMNVSTLELGDSALYLCASSFSQTSGANVLTFGAGSRLTVL.

The chain uses TRBV20-1 and TRBJ1-1; D gene ambiguous. V was shortened by 6 bases and J by 3 bases, with 17 bases between the two germline ends. Per germline, CDR1 DFQATT and CDR2 SNEGSKA (reference sequence). This CDR3 is built from 14 residues. The CDR3 reads CSAPAGGGHTEAFF. As DNA, the CDR3 is TGCAGTGCCCCGGCCGGTGGAGGGCACACTGAAGCTTTCTTT.

The V call is TRBV20-1, the J call TRBJ2-3; D possibly corresponds to TRBD2 (6 bases). The V gene lost 1 base and the J gene lost 0 bases, with 8 bases spanning the gap. This CDR3 contains 14 residues. Per the germline V gene, CDR1 is DFQATT and CDR2 is SNEGSKA (reference sequence). The CDR3 reads CSARGGTSTDTQYF. CDR3 DNA sequence: TGCAGTGCTAGAGGAGGGACTAGCACAGATACGCAGTATTTT.

The chain couples TRBV6-5 to TRBJ2-4; D gene ambiguous. The CDR3 runs to 13 residues. The germline V gene has CDR1 MNHEY and CDR2 SVGAGI. V lost 6 bases to trimming and J lost 9 bases, with 15 bases between them. The CDR3 region is CASRDPSRSIQYF. CDR3 DNA: TGTGCCAGCAGAGACCCTTCTAGGAGCATTCAGTACTTC.

This clonotype was counted between two and nine times. The chain combines TRBV7-9 with TRBJ2-5; 14 nucleotides align to TRBD2. Trimming removed 3 bases from V and 11 bases from J; junction bases left unmatched: 14. This CDR3 spans 17 amino acids. Per germline, CDR1 SEHNR and CDR2 FQNEAQ (reference sequence). In DNA form, the CDR3 reads TGTGCCAGCAGCTTCGAGCGGACTAGCGGGAGGAGCAATGAGCAGTACTTC. Residues: CASSFERTSGRSNEQYF.

V is TRBV7-2 and J is TRBJ1-2, with D perhaps matching TRBD1 (5 bases). V gave up 1 base and J gave up 0 bases, with 15 bases separating them. Germline-derived CDR1 and CDR2 are SGHTA and FQGNSA. CDR3 size: 17 residues. The CDR3 nucleotides read TGTGCCAGCAGCTTAGACAGGAATCTCGCGGCTAACTATGGCTACACCTTC. It specifies CASSLDRNLAANYGYTF.